This is a list of T cell receptor beta chains from one sample in a study of T cell changes during pregnancy in multiple sclerosis. The repertoire was sequenced with immunoSEQ multiplex PCR; TCRdb's copy has only in-frame clones and lacks some. The data hold fewer than 50,000 clones, with 90% to 95% observed a single time. This sample comprised CD8+ T cells from peripheral blood mononuclear cells, obtained in the first trimester of pregnancy. These receptors were collected from a female donor with multiple sclerosis, enrolled in a pregnancy study. CDR3s leave out the opening cysteine and the closing phenylalanine or tryptophan. Clone size is given for some rows only: seen once, a few or many times, or a class if the clone is expanded.

CDR3	V	J	size
ASSEGQGLWDTQY	TRBV9	TRBJ2-3	NA
ASSYSRFREQY	TRBV6-5	TRBJ2-7	NA
ASSQEIPGGSYNEQF	TRBV4-3	TRBJ2-1	NA
ASSSRAGVTGELF	TRBV13	TRBJ2-2	NA
ASSSMGKVYEQY	TRBV27	TRBJ2-7	NA
ASGSGTGDEQY	TRBV12-5	TRBJ2-7	once
ASSSTGSGAEAF	TRBV18	TRBJ1-1	NA
ASSPRLGEDEQY	TRBV7-9	TRBJ2-7	once
ASSFGYTYEQY	TRBV28	TRBJ2-7	NA
ASSSDRVSYEQY	TRBV7-9	TRBJ2-7	NA
ASSPDRAPGNTIY	TRBV28	TRBJ1-3	NA
ASSLVQDDTEAF	TRBV7-2	TRBJ1-1	NA
ASSLITGQPGETQY	TRBV7-9	TRBJ2-5	NA
ASSLSASGRVEQF	TRBV7-3	TRBJ2-1	NA
ASGAGRQETQY	TRBV25-1	TRBJ2-5	once
ASSERQGLHEQY	TRBV6-1	TRBJ2-7	NA
ASSQAFAGGRLELDYYHIY	TRBV4-1	TRBJ1-3	NA
SVEDLTRRQAGFSDEQF	TRBV29-1	TRBJ2-1	NA
ASSSEYPGTQY	TRBV11-2	TRBJ2-3	NA
ASSLGLDNEQF	TRBV7-2	TRBJ2-1	NA
ASSQGDRRNQPQH	TRBV4-1	TRBJ1-5	NA
ASSLQGAGTEAF	TRBV27	TRBJ1-1	NA
ASRDRGGTGELF	TRBV7-6	TRBJ2-2	NA
ASTQSRQGAYEQY	TRBV6-1	TRBJ2-7	NA
ASSPYSRTTDYEQY	TRBV14	TRBJ2-7	NA
ASSHGGSSGNTIY	TRBV23-1	TRBJ1-3	NA
ASSQDDREGNYGYT	TRBV4-1	TRBJ1-2	NA
AIREGDFNEKLF	TRBV2	TRBJ1-4	NA
ASSEVTVFNEQY	TRBV6-1	NA	once
ASSPAGLAAYSGETQY	TRBV5-1	TRBJ2-5	NA
ASSVLNLRDEQF	TRBV6-5	TRBJ2-1	NA
ASLPGTGDPSIQY	TRBV4-1	TRBJ2-4	NA
ASSGTGSLWDEQY	TRBV19	TRBJ2-7	NA
AAATPGDYNEKLF	TRBV10-3	TRBJ1-4	NA
ASSPLNTGELF	TRBV27	TRBJ2-2	NA
ASSLGGGSEQF	TRBV11-2	TRBJ2-1	NA
ASSPTGAYEQY	TRBV6-6	TRBJ2-7	NA
ASSHDGTSGEDEQF	TRBV9	TRBJ2-1	NA
ASSYGGQGPYNEQF	TRBV6-5	TRBJ2-1	NA
ASSLGGISVDEQY	TRBV7-9	TRBJ2-7	NA